This TCR beta chain stems from a study of cytomegalovirus exposure and HLA in healthy donors. Amplification used 60 Vbeta primers and 13 Jbeta primers. Using immunoSEQ multiplex PCR, the repertoire was profiled, and TCRdb retains in-frame clones only, with some absent. Found here are approximately 100,000 clones, around 79% of them singletons; the top ten hold 4.5% to 7%. V dropped 6 bases and J dropped 2; count of bases not matched to a gene: 4. The CDR3 loop spans 14 amino acids. Germline V gene lookup returns CDR1 KGHSH and CDR2 LQKENI. The sample was PBMCs. The V and J genes are TRBV18 and TRBJ2-3; 8 nucleotides match TRBD1. The sequence was collected from a man aged 60 to 69 in good health and CMV-seropositive. The DNA of the CDR3 is TGTGCCAGCTCTGGACAGGGTTACACAGATACGCAGTATTTT. Its protein product is CASSGQGYTDTQYF.